The entry that follows covers one TCR beta chain sequence. This table comes from immunoSEQ multiplex PCR, and its TCRdb copy is limited to in-frame clones, with some not included. This sample carries more than 150,000 clones, roughly nine tenths of them seen once, and the ten largest clones take 0.68%. The sample is drawn from a study of control samples from healthy donors and cancer patients. CDR3 length: 15 amino acids. Germline V gene sequence: CDR1 SGHDN, CDR2 FVKESK. V lost 2 bases and J lost 5; bases outside the gene matches: 3. The specimen was blood. The clonotype originates from a woman aged 30 to 39 in good health. V and J are TRBV14 and TRBJ2-1; 10 nucleotides line up with TRBD2. The DNA of the CDR3 is TGTGCCAGCAGCCAACAGCGGGAGGGGGACAATGAGCAGTTCTTC. This translates into CASSQQREGDNEQFF.